This T cell receptor (beta chain) comes out of a study of CD8 T cells in Susac syndrome. Germline V gene lookup returns CDR1 LGHDT and CDR2 YNNKEL (reference sequence). The germline V and J ends were trimmed by 1 base and 0 bases, with 1 base remaining between them. This CDR3 comprises 12 residues. An amount of RNA that ranged from roughly 0.45 to 1 ug was reverse transcribed with random hexamers. TCRdb called the immunoSEQ multiplex PCR reads again in MiXCR, with one record for every CDR3 protein. The sample contains more than 120,000 distinct CDR3 sequences, roughly 94% of which appear only once. Input material: CD4+ T cells from PBMCs. The rearrangement links TRBV3-1 to TRBJ2-7; D gene uncertain. The origin of this receptor is a human donor in good health. Here the CDR3 reads CASSQASYEQYF. As DNA, the CDR3 is TGTGCCAGCAGCCAAGCCTCCTACGAGCAGTACTTC.